These 5 T cell receptor beta chains share one sample of origin, sequenced in a study of T cell repertoires in cytomegalovirus infection. No antigen is known for these receptors. TCRdb re-called the reads through MiXCR, storing one row per CDR3 protein. The sample has about 770,000 distinct CDR3 sequences; roughly 28% are singletons. Sequenced here: cultured CD8+ T cells from PBMCs, sampled from culture after CMV antigen stimulation. These receptors all stem from a human donor in good health (CMV status not recorded). Some clones in this sample may be carry-over from other donors' samples.

This clonotype came up a few times. The V and J genes are TRBV6-5 and TRBJ1-5; weak D call: TRBD1 (6 bases). The V and J ends lost 5 bases and 3 bases respectively, with 14 bases between them. CDR3 length: 15 amino acids. CDR1 and CDR2 (germline): MNHEY, SVGAGI. In nucleotides, the CDR3 is TGTGCCAGCAGTCCCGTTCGACAGGACAATCAGCCCCAGCATTTT. The encoded protein is CASSPVRQDNQPQHF.

This clonotype was observed a few times. Written as DNA, the CDR3 is TGTGCCAGCAGCCCCCCAGGGACGAGTCAGCCCCAGCATTTT. This encodes CASSPPGTSQPQHF. The chain combines TRBV27 with TRBJ1-5; perhaps TRBD1 as D (5 bases). The germline V gene has CDR1 MNHEY and CDR2 SMNVEV (reference sequence). This CDR3 is 14 amino acids long. With 6 bases removed from V and 6 bases from J, the gap between germline ends came to 15 bases.

This clonotype was seen only a few times. The chain carries TRBV10-3 and TRBJ2-3; D may be TRBD1 (5 bases). This CDR3 is built from 15 residues. Trimming removed 10 bases from V and 3 bases from J, with 20 bases in between. Germline CDR1 reads ENHRY; CDR2 reads SYGVKD. The CDR3 protein is CANGQGSTGTDTQYF. CDR3 sequence (DNA): TGTGCCAACGGTCAGGGATCCACCGGAACAGATACGCAGTATTTT.

This clonotype showed up just a few times. CDR3 nucleotide sequence: TGTGCCAGCAGCCATACAGGGGGCCGGGATTACGAGCAGTACTTC. Amino acids: CASSHTGGRDYEQYF. The chain carries TRBV7-9 and TRBJ2-7; 9 bases are shared with TRBD1. Germline values: CDR1 SEHNR, CDR2 FQNEAQ (reference sequence). V shed 5 bases, J shed 4 bases, and the junction held 9 bases outside the gene matches. The CDR3 has 15 residues. The whole variable domain, remainder taken from reference TRBV7-9 and TRBJ2-7, is DTGVSQNPRHKITKRGQNVTFRCDPISEHNRLYWYRQTLGQGPEFLTYFQNEAQLEKSRLLSDRFSAERPKGSFSTLEIQRTEQGDSAMYLCASSHTGGRDYEQYFGPGTRLTVT.

This clonotype came up many times. The chain has TRBV7-8 and TRBJ2-7; D is possibly TRBD1 or TRBD2 (6 bases each). From germline, CDR1 is SGHVS and CDR2 FQNEAQ. V lost 1 base to trimming and J lost 1 base, with 11 bases between them. CDR3 size: 15 residues. The CDR3 nucleotides are TGTGCCAGCAGCTTAGAGGGGGGTTCGTCCTACGAGCAGTACTTC. Translated: CASSLEGGSSYEQYF.